The 21 T cell receptor beta chains given below trace back to one sample, sequenced in a study of T cells after posttransplantation cyclophosphamide. Clones were read by immunoSEQ multiplex PCR, and TCRdb kept only the in-frame ones, dropping some. The specimen has roughly 3,400 clones, none found just once. Busulfan-fludarabine conditioning, marrow transplant, and cyclophosphamide on days +3 and +4 were administered. The sequences come from PBMCs, collected after allogeneic stem cell transplant with posttransplant cyclophosphamide. Every receptor here comes from a male patient younger than 45 who received an allogeneic stem cell transplant from a related donor, was CMV-positive, and had acute GVHD only. Some T cells may have come from the graft donor.

The rearrangement uses TRBV7-8 and TRBJ1-1; D ambiguous. The germline gives CDR1 SGHVS, CDR2 FQNEAQ. The CDR3 is made up of 14 amino acids. V was trimmed by 1 base and J by 8 bases, leaving 14 bases between them. CDR3 protein: CASSLGAGVYEAFF. DNA of the CDR3: TGTGCCAGCAGCTTAGGGGCAGGTGTCTACGAAGCTTTCTTT.

Ten or more counts support this clone. V usage is TRBV2 and J usage is TRBJ2-1; 9 bases are a match to TRBD1. The CDR3 contains 15 residues. V lost 3 bases and J lost 7; bases outside the gene matches: 7. The V gene's germline CDR1 is SNHLY and CDR2 FYNNEI. The CDR3 bases are TGTGCCAGCAGTGACTACAGGGGGCGAAAGAATGAGCAGTTCTTC. This translates into CASSDYRGRKNEQFF.

This clone was seen at least ten times. The CDR3 loop is CASSPGQGYNQPQHF. CDR3 nucleotides: TGTGCCAGCAGCCCAGGACAGGGTTACAATCAGCCCCAGCATTTT. This rearrangement joins TRBV7-2 to TRBJ1-5; the match to TRBD1 covers 8 bases. CDR3 length: 15 amino acids. Germline CDR1 reads SGHTA; CDR2 reads FQGNSA. With V trimmed by 5 bases and J by 3 bases, 6 bases remained unmatched.

Sample share makes this clone medium-sized. The chain couples TRBV10-3 to TRBJ1-1; a weak D match, TRBD1 (6 bases). CDR3 length: 13 residues. Trimming took off 6 bases at V and 7 bases at J, with 15 bases between the two ends. CDR1 ENHRY and CDR2 SYGVKD come from the germline V gene. The CDR3 DNA reads as TGTGCCATCAGACAGGGTTTTAACTTTGAAGCTTTCTTT. Its translation: CAIRQGFNFEAFF.

This clone was observed at least ten times. The rearrangement joins TRBV7-2 to TRBJ2-7; D is unresolved. This CDR3 spans 14 amino acids. Germline V CDR1 and CDR2: SGHTA, FQGNSA. Trimming took off 5 bases at V and 6 bases at J, with 17 bases between the two ends. CDR3 protein: CASSPAGLKGEQYF. CDR3 in DNA: TGTGCCAGCAGCCCCGCAGGCCTCAAGGGCGAGCAGTACTTC.

This clone was observed at least ten times. The chain links TRBV5-4 to TRBJ1-5, with D possibly TRBD1 on 5 matching bases. Trimming pared 4 bases from V and 7 bases from J, leaving 15 bases between. CDR1 is SGHNT and CDR2 is YYREEE in the germline V gene (reference sequence). The CDR3 contains 14 residues. In DNA, the CDR3 is TGTGCCAGCAGCATACACGGGGGAGGACAGCCCCAGCATTTT. It specifies CASSIHGGGQPQHF. The complete variable domain, with remaining parts taken from reference TRBV5-4 and TRBJ1-5, reads ETGVTQSPTHLIKTRGQQVTLRCSSQSGHNTVSWYQQALGQGPQFIFQYYREEENGRGNFPPRFSGLQFPNYSSELNVNALELDDSALYLCASSIHGGGQPQHFGDGTRLSIL.

This clone was recorded at least ten times. This chain connects TRBV6-2 or TRBV6-3 to TRBJ2-5, with a tentative D call TRBD2 (6 bases). The CDR3 is 18 amino acids. Trimming took off 0 bases at V and 4 bases at J, with 21 bases between the two ends. Germline V gene lookup returns CDR1 MNHEY and CDR2 SVGEGT. CDR3: CASSYSETSTVSGETQYF. The CDR3 DNA follows: TGTGCCAGCAGTTACTCCGAGACTAGTACGGTTTCGGGAGAGACCCAGTACTTC.

At least ten counts were recorded for this clone. The rearrangement uses TRBV4-3 and TRBJ1-4; D gene unclear. Germline CDR1 is LGHNA and CDR2 is YSLEER. Trimming cost V 2 bases and J 4 bases, with 14 bases left between them. The CDR3 totals 16 residues. The CDR3 protein is CASSQQTRGFNEKLFF. CDR3 nucleotides: TGCGCCAGCAGCCAACAGACTCGAGGCTTTAATGAAAAACTGTTTTTT.

The table lists this clone with many counts. V and J are TRBV12-3 or TRBV12-4 and TRBJ2-5; TRBD2 aligns across 9 bases. The CDR3 spans 14 residues. The V segment lost 5 bases and the J segment 6 bases; nucleotides outside the gene matches: 7. The CDR3 bases are TGTGCCAGCAGTCTCGCGGGGGGGCCGAAGACCCAGTACTTC. This translates into CASSLAGGPKTQYF.

This clone was detected ten times or more. This chain connects TRBV6-5 to TRBJ1-2; 7 positions agree with TRBD1. The CDR3 has 14 amino acids. The V gene end was trimmed by 2 bases and the J gene end by 7 bases; junction bases not matched to a gene: 7. CDR1 is MNHEY, CDR2 SVGAGI, per germline. The CDR3 region is CASSYTAGGFGYTF. CDR3 DNA: TGTGCCAGCAGTTACACGGCAGGGGGATTTGGCTACACCTTC.

This clone was observed many times. V usage is TRBV18 and J usage is TRBJ2-3; 7 bases match TRBD1. CDR3 length equals 15 residues. Trimming took 3 bases from V and 0 from J; bases not matched to a gene: 3. CDR1 and CDR2 (germline): KGHSH, LQKENI. The CDR3 nucleotides are TGTGCCAGCTCACCGGGACAGAGAAGCACAGATACGCAGTATTTT. It translates to CASSPGQRSTDTQYF.

By sample fraction, this clone is medium-sized. The junction departs from germline at one end; a sequencing error may be responsible. The gene calls are TRBV28 and TRBJ2-2; TRBD2 aligns across 8 bases. CDR1 MDHEN and CDR2 SYDVKM come from the germline V gene. The CDR3 spans 15 residues. The DNA for the CDR3 is TGTGCCAGCAGGCCAACTAGCGGAAACAACGGGGAGCTGTTTTTT. It codes for CASRPTSGNNGELFF.

The chain employs TRBV12-3 or TRBV12-4 and TRBJ2-2, with unresolved D. The V gene lost 4 bases and the J gene lost 2 bases, with 14 bases spanning the gap. The CDR3 consists of 16 residues. Here the CDR3 reads CASSSQRRTNTGELFF. Written as DNA, the CDR3 is TGTGCCAGCAGTTCTCAGCGCAGAACCAACACCGGGGAGCTGTTTTTT.

This clone was counted ten times or more. The V and J genes are TRBV9 and TRBJ1-1; the D is unclear. CDR1 SGDLS and CDR2 YYNGEE come from the germline V gene. The CDR3 is 14 residues long. Trimming cost V 3 bases and J 5 bases, with 14 bases left between them. The chain's CDR3 is CASSALTVVTEAFF. DNA for the CDR3: TGTGCCAGCAGCGCCCTAACGGTTGTAACTGAAGCTTTCTTT.

In its sample, this clone was seen many times. The V call is TRBV11-2, the J call TRBJ2-5; TRBD1 matches 7 bases. The CDR3 consists of 15 residues. Germline assignment: CDR1 SGHAT and CDR2 FQNNGV. The V gene end was trimmed by 4 bases and the J gene end by 0 bases; junction bases not matched to a gene: 5. The CDR3 is CASSSNRGHQETQYF. The CDR3, as DNA: TGTGCCAGCAGCTCCAACAGGGGCCACCAAGAGACCCAGTACTTC.

This clone qualifies as medium-sized (0.01 to 0.1%). The rearrangement links TRBV19 to TRBJ1-4, with a weak D call TRBD1 (6 bases). The germline V and J ends were trimmed by 3 bases and 0 bases, with 14 bases remaining between them. The CDR3 is 17 residues long. CDR1 and CDR2 from the germline V gene are LNHDA and SQIVND (reference sequence). The CDR3 DNA follows: TGTGCCAGTAGTATTTGGGGACACGAAGCAACTAATGAAAAACTGTTTTTT. This codes for CASSIWGHEATNEKLFF.

This clone is categorized as medium-sized. The rearrangement links TRBV19 to TRBJ2-7, with D maybe TRBD2 (5 bases). The germline V and J ends were trimmed by 1 base and 4 bases, with 14 bases remaining between them. Germline V CDR1 and CDR2: LNHDA, SQIVND (reference sequence). The CDR3 runs to 15 residues. CDR3 protein: CASSIGGSGVYEQYF. CDR3 DNA: TGTGCCAGTAGTATAGGGGGATCCGGGGTGTACGAGCAGTACTTC.

This clone was counted at least ten times. This rearrangement joins TRBV9 to TRBJ1-2; tentatively, D is TRBD1 (5 bases). V was pared by 1 base and J by 0 bases, with 13 bases between. The CDR3 runs to 16 residues. In germline, CDR1 is SGDLS, CDR2 YYNGEE. CDR3 region: CASSVLGGYSNYGYTF. CDR3 DNA: TGTGCCAGCAGCGTACTGGGGGGATACTCTAACTATGGCTACACCTTC.

The sample holds many counts of this clone. The chain has TRBV19 and TRBJ1-5; no reliable D call. Trimming removed 8 bases from V and 2 bases from J, with 13 bases in between. This CDR3 region has 14 residues. Germline V gene sequence: CDR1 LNHDA, CDR2 SQIVND (reference sequence). The CDR3 is CASSEVRGNQPQHF. In nucleotides, the CDR3 is TGTGCCAGTTCGGAGGTGCGGGGCAATCAGCCCCAGCATTTT.

This clone was seen at least ten times. The chain uses TRBV11-2 and TRBJ1-1, with D unclear. The germline gives CDR1 SGHAT, CDR2 FQNNGV. This CDR3 has 13 residues. V was pared by 5 bases and J by 2 bases, with 9 bases between. CDR3 nucleotide sequence: TGTGCCAGCAGCGCGGGGATCAACACTGAAGCTTTCTTT. It codes for CASSAGINTEAFF.

Many counts were recorded for this clone. The J gene is TRBJ2-3, the V gene TRBV7-2, with 7 positions matching TRBD1. The CDR3 runs to 15 residues. In germline, CDR1 is SGHTA, CDR2 FQGNSA. The junction had 3 bases not matched to a gene; V was cut back by 2 bases and J by 1 base. The CDR3 here is CASSLRTGRTDTQYF. The CDR3, as DNA: TGTGCCAGCAGCTTAAGGACAGGTCGCACAGATACGCAGTATTTT.